These T cell receptor beta chains were read from a single sample in a study of molecular identifiers for immune sequencing clone quantification. In TCRdb, the PCR reads were re-called with MiXCR into one record per CDR3 protein. The sample lists about 54,000 distinct CDR3 sequences, approximately 26% occurring once. Sequenced sample: naive CD8+ T cells from blood, with Jurkat cell RNA spiked in. The receptors come from a human donor in good health. Some libraries in this study had Jurkat cell RNA spiked in. CDR3s include the opening cysteine and the closing phenylalanine or tryptophan. The D gene is left open where the match is weak. A row's size may be missing; if present it is once, few, many or a size class.

d_gene: TRBD1; len: 15; j_gene: TRBJ2-1; v_gene: TRBV28; abundance: few; CDR3nt: TGTGCCAGCAGTCCTGGACAGGAGACGTACAATGAGCAGTTCTTC; CDR3aa: CASSPGQETYNEQFF
d_gene: NA; len: 16; j_gene: TRBJ1-3; v_gene: TRBV4-3; abundance: many; CDR3nt: TGCGCCAGCAGCCAAGAAACGAACAGGGCTGGAAACACCATATATTTT; CDR3aa: CASSQETNRAGNTIYF
d_gene: NA; len: 15; j_gene: TRBJ2-5; v_gene: TRBV6-5; abundance: NA; CDR3nt: TGTGCCGGCAGAGGGGGAACCATAGGAGGGGAGACCCAGTACTTC; CDR3aa: CAGRGGTIGGETQYF
d_gene: TRBD2; len: 14; j_gene: TRBJ2-5; v_gene: TRBV29-1; abundance: many; CDR3nt: TGCAGCGTCACTTTAGCGGGAGCGGGGGAGACCCAGTACTTC; CDR3aa: CSVTLAGAGETQYF
d_gene: NA; len: 15; j_gene: TRBJ2-3; v_gene: TRBV5-8; abundance: many; CDR3nt: TGTGCCAGCAGGCCTGGTCTGGCACTCACAGATACGCAGTATTTT; CDR3aa: CASRPGLALTDTQYF
d_gene: NA; len: 17; j_gene: TRBJ1-5; v_gene: TRBV6-2/TRBV6-3; abundance: NA; CDR3nt: TGTGCCAGCAGCATGGACTTATTGGACCTTTCTACAGATACGCAGCATTTT; CDR3aa: CASSMDLLDLSTDTQHF
d_gene: NA; len: 13; j_gene: TRBJ2-3; v_gene: TRBV20-1; abundance: many; CDR3nt: TGCAGTGCCTACTTGGGGGCCACAGATACGCAGTATTTT; CDR3aa: CSAYLGATDTQYF
d_gene: NA; len: 13; j_gene: TRBJ2-1; v_gene: TRBV5-1; abundance: many; CDR3nt: TGCGCCAGCAGTAACAGTATGGGCGATGAGCAGTTCTTC; CDR3aa: CASSNSMGDEQFF
d_gene: NA; len: 16; j_gene: TRBJ1-6; v_gene: TRBV7-6; abundance: many; CDR3nt: TGTGCCAGCAGCATTCAGGGGACCGGCCACAATTCACCCCTCCACTTT; CDR3aa: CASSIQGTGHNSPLHF
d_gene: NA; len: 14; j_gene: TRBJ2-7; v_gene: TRBV5-6; abundance: many; CDR3nt: TGTGCCAGCAGCTTGGCCGGGAGCTCCTACGAGCAGTACTTC; CDR3aa: CASSLAGSSYEQYF
d_gene: TRBD1; len: 15; j_gene: TRBJ2-7; v_gene: TRBV15; abundance: many; CDR3nt: TGTGCCACCAGCAGAGGGGACAGGGGGAGTTACGAGCAGTACTTC; CDR3aa: CATSRGDRGSYEQYF
d_gene: NA; len: 14; j_gene: TRBJ1-1; v_gene: TRBV29-1; abundance: many; CDR3nt: TGCAGCGTTGAAACGTCAGGGCCGGGCACTGAAGCTTTCTTT; CDR3aa: CSVETSGPGTEAFF
d_gene: NA; len: 16; j_gene: TRBJ1-5; v_gene: TRBV3-1; abundance: many; CDR3nt: TGTGCCAGCAGCCAAGGGGGGTTCGTGCGCGGGCAGCCCCAGCATTTT; CDR3aa: CASSQGGFVRGQPQHF
d_gene: NA; len: 13; j_gene: TRBJ2-5; v_gene: TRBV9; abundance: many; CDR3nt: TGTGCCAGCAGCACGGGGCGCGGAGAGACCCAGTACTTC; CDR3aa: CASSTGRGETQYF
d_gene: NA; len: 16; j_gene: TRBJ2-3; v_gene: TRBV11-2; abundance: few; CDR3nt: TGTGCCAGCAGCTTAGATGTAGCGGATAGCACAGATACGCAGTATTTT; CDR3aa: CASSLDVADSTDTQYF
d_gene: NA; len: 19; j_gene: TRBJ2-1; v_gene: TRBV6-5; abundance: many; CDR3nt: TGTGCCAGCAGTTACACCCCGGAGAAGGATCCCAGCTCCTACAATGAGCAGTTCTTC; CDR3aa: CASSYTPEKDPSSYNEQFF
d_gene: TRBD2; len: 16; j_gene: TRBJ2-2; v_gene: TRBV6-4; abundance: few; CDR3nt: TGTGCCAGCAGAGGGACTAGCGGGAGCGCCACCGGGGAGCTGTTTTTT; CDR3aa: CASRGTSGSATGELFF
d_gene: TRBD1; len: 16; j_gene: TRBJ2-2; v_gene: TRBV24-1; abundance: few; CDR3nt: TGTGCCACCAGTGAACCGGGACAGGGAAAAACCGGGGAGCTGTTTTTT; CDR3aa: CATSEPGQGKTGELFF
d_gene: NA; len: 17; j_gene: TRBJ2-2; v_gene: TRBV7-9; abundance: NA; CDR3nt: TGTGCCAGCAGCTCAAGGGACGGACCCACGAACACCGGGGAGCTGTTTTTT; CDR3aa: CASSSRDGPTNTGELFF
d_gene: NA; len: 14; j_gene: TRBJ1-1; v_gene: TRBV27; abundance: NA; CDR3nt: TGTGCCAGCAGTTTAGGAGCGACAGGCTCGGACGCTTTCTTT; CDR3aa: CASSLGATGSDAFF
d_gene: TRBD1; len: 15; j_gene: TRBJ2-7; v_gene: TRBV27; abundance: NA; CDR3nt: TGTGCCACCGGACACAGGGGCCTCCACGCTCGGGAGCAGTACTTC; CDR3aa: CATGHRGLHAREQYF
d_gene: TRBD1; len: 18; j_gene: TRBJ2-6; v_gene: TRBV7-9; abundance: many; CDR3nt: TGTGCCAGCAGCTCGACAGGGGGAACGAGGTCTGGGGCCAACGTCCTGACTTTC; CDR3aa: CASSSTGGTRSGANVLTF
d_gene: NA; len: 13; j_gene: TRBJ2-7; v_gene: TRBV10-3; abundance: many; CDR3nt: TGTGCCGTAAGGGACGCCGGAACCTACGAGCAGTACTTC; CDR3aa: CAVRDAGTYEQYF
d_gene: NA; len: 10; j_gene: TRBJ1-1; v_gene: TRBV7-9; abundance: many; CDR3nt: TGTGCCAGCAGCTTAGCTGAAGCTTTCTTT; CDR3aa: CASSLAEAFF
d_gene: TRBD1; len: 14; j_gene: TRBJ2-5; v_gene: TRBV13; abundance: few; CDR3nt: TGTGCCAGCACCCGGGCAGGGGGAAAAGAGACCCAGTACTTC; CDR3aa: CASTRAGGKETQYF
d_gene: TRBD1; len: 9; j_gene: TRBJ2-5; v_gene: TRBV19; abundance: many; CDR3nt: TGTGCCAGTATTCCAGGGGGGTACTTC; CDR3aa: CASIPGGYF
d_gene: NA; len: 19; j_gene: TRBJ1-4; v_gene: TRBV12-5; abundance: many; CDR3nt: TGTGCTAGTGGTTTGCCACAAACCAACGGGGGGGTAACTAATGAAAAACTGTTTTTT; CDR3aa: CASGLPQTNGGVTNEKLFF
d_gene: TRBD1; len: 14; j_gene: TRBJ1-5; v_gene: TRBV27; abundance: many; CDR3nt: TGTGCCAGCAGTATACAGGGGGCGATTCAGCCCCAGCATTTT; CDR3aa: CASSIQGAIQPQHF
d_gene: NA; len: 14; j_gene: TRBJ2-3; v_gene: TRBV12-3/TRBV12-4; abundance: many; CDR3nt: TGTGCCAGCAGTTACACCCCTCGGGCAGATACGCAGTATTTT; CDR3aa: CASSYTPRADTQYF
d_gene: NA; len: 14; j_gene: TRBJ2-1; v_gene: TRBV12-3/TRBV12-4; abundance: many; CDR3nt: TGTGCCAGCAGTTTAGGTCTTGAAGGGATCGCGCAGTTCTTC; CDR3aa: CASSLGLEGIAQFF
d_gene: NA; len: 15; j_gene: TRBJ2-1; v_gene: TRBV24-1; abundance: many; CDR3nt: TGTGCCACCTGCCCTGGGGGGGCCTCCTACAATGAGCAGTTCTTC; CDR3aa: CATCPGGASYNEQFF
d_gene: NA; len: 14; j_gene: TRBJ2-7; v_gene: TRBV28; abundance: many; CDR3nt: TGTGCCAGCAGTTCCCCAAGGCAGTCCTACGAGCAGTACTTC; CDR3aa: CASSSPRQSYEQYF
d_gene: NA; len: 12; j_gene: TRBJ2-3; v_gene: TRBV7-9; abundance: many; CDR3nt: TGTGCCAGCAGTGGCCGCACAGATACGCAGTATTTT; CDR3aa: CASSGRTDTQYF
d_gene: TRBD2; len: 16; j_gene: TRBJ2-3; v_gene: TRBV12-3/TRBV12-4; abundance: NA; CDR3nt: TGTGCCAGCAGTCCGTCAGCGGGGGCCGGGATAGATACGCAGTATTTT; CDR3aa: CASSPSAGAGIDTQYF
d_gene: NA; len: 16; j_gene: TRBJ2-2; v_gene: TRBV3-1; abundance: many; CDR3nt: TGTGCCAGCAGCCAAGATGGGGATGCGGTCGCCGGGGAGCTGTTTTTT; CDR3aa: CASSQDGDAVAGELFF
d_gene: TRBD2; len: 16; j_gene: TRBJ2-7; v_gene: TRBV27; abundance: many; CDR3nt: TGTGCCAGCAGCAATCAATTGGTAGCGGGAGTCGAAGAGCAGTACTTC; CDR3aa: CASSNQLVAGVEEQYF
d_gene: NA; len: 17; j_gene: TRBJ2-6; v_gene: TRBV7-3; abundance: many; CDR3nt: TGTGCCAGCAGGACCGGGACTCCCTCCTCTGGGGCCAACGTCCTGACTTTC; CDR3aa: CASRTGTPSSGANVLTF
d_gene: NA; len: 21; j_gene: TRBJ2-6; v_gene: TRBV19; abundance: many; CDR3nt: TGTGCCAGTAGTATGTCTCGGTCGGAACGGTCGTCGAGCTCTGGGGCCAACGTCCTGACTTTC; CDR3aa: CASSMSRSERSSSSGANVLTF
d_gene: NA; len: 13; j_gene: TRBJ1-1; v_gene: TRBV5-4; abundance: NA; CDR3nt: TGTGCCAGCAGCAAAATAGAATCCCCTGGAGCTTTCTTT; CDR3aa: CASSKIESPGAFF
d_gene: NA; len: 13; j_gene: TRBJ2-7; v_gene: TRBV29-1; abundance: NA; CDR3nt: TGCAGCGCCCGGCTGCAGGCCTCCTACGAGCAGTACTTC; CDR3aa: CSARLQASYEQYF
d_gene: NA; len: 15; j_gene: TRBJ1-1; v_gene: TRBV30; abundance: many; CDR3nt: TGTGCCTGGAGCCTGACCTCGACAGTTGATACTGAAGCTTTCTTT; CDR3aa: CAWSLTSTVDTEAFF
d_gene: NA; len: 12; j_gene: TRBJ2-3; v_gene: TRBV30; abundance: many; CDR3nt: TGTGCCTGGAGTATCGACACAGATACGCAGTATTTT; CDR3aa: CAWSIDTDTQYF
d_gene: NA; len: 13; j_gene: TRBJ2-1; v_gene: TRBV12-3/TRBV12-4; abundance: many; CDR3nt: TGTGCCAGCAGGGGCAGACTAAGGGATGAGCAGTTCTTC; CDR3aa: CASRGRLRDEQFF
d_gene: NA; len: 14; j_gene: TRBJ2-2; v_gene: TRBV27; abundance: few; CDR3nt: TGTGCCAGCAGTTTATCACCGAACACCGGGGAGCTGTTTTTT; CDR3aa: CASSLSPNTGELFF
d_gene: NA; len: 16; j_gene: TRBJ2-3; v_gene: TRBV7-6; abundance: NA; CDR3nt: TGTGCCAGCAGCTTAGCGGCAGCCGAGAGCACAGATGTGCAGTATTTT; CDR3aa: CASSLAAAESTDVQYF
d_gene: NA; len: 11; j_gene: TRBJ2-7; v_gene: TRBV29-1; abundance: many; CDR3nt: TGCAGCGTTGAAGGTGCCTACGAGCAGTACTTC; CDR3aa: CSVEGAYEQYF
d_gene: NA; len: 10; j_gene: TRBJ2-7; v_gene: TRBV6-6; abundance: many; CDR3nt: TGTGCCAGCAGGGGGTACGAGCAGTACTTC; CDR3aa: CASRGYEQYF
d_gene: TRBD1; len: 15; j_gene: TRBJ1-1; v_gene: TRBV6-5; abundance: NA; CDR3nt: TGTGCCAACAGTTTCGGGACAGGGTGGGGCTCTGAAGCTTTCTTT; CDR3aa: CANSFGTGWGSEAFF
d_gene: TRBD1; len: 15; j_gene: TRBJ2-7; v_gene: TRBV20-1; abundance: many; CDR3nt: TGCAGTGCTAGAGACGGGACAGGGGCTACCTACGAGCAGTACTTC; CDR3aa: CSARDGTGATYEQYF
d_gene: NA; len: 16; j_gene: TRBJ2-5; v_gene: TRBV4-1; abundance: many; CDR3nt: TGCGCCAGCAGCCAAGTGCCAGCGGTGTACCAAGAGACCCAGTACTTC; CDR3aa: CASSQVPAVYQETQYF
d_gene: NA; len: 16; j_gene: TRBJ1-5; v_gene: TRBV19; abundance: many; CDR3nt: TGTGCCAGTAGTATAGATCTATCCCCCCGCAATCAGCCCCAGCATTTT; CDR3aa: CASSIDLSPRNQPQHF
d_gene: NA; len: 14; j_gene: TRBJ1-1; v_gene: TRBV7-9; abundance: many; CDR3nt: TGTGCCAGCAGCTTAGGGGCAGACAGCACTGAAGCTTTCTTT; CDR3aa: CASSLGADSTEAFF
d_gene: NA; len: 13; j_gene: TRBJ1-1; v_gene: TRBV5-4; abundance: many; CDR3nt: TGTGCCAGCCGATCAGCAGGGGTCACTGAAGCTTTCTTT; CDR3aa: CASRSAGVTEAFF
d_gene: TRBD1; len: 12; j_gene: TRBJ2-2; v_gene: TRBV20-1; abundance: NA; CDR3nt: TGCAGTGCAGCTGGGGACACAGGGGGGCTGTTTTTT; CDR3aa: CSAAGDTGGLFF
d_gene: TRBD1; len: 12; j_gene: TRBJ2-7; v_gene: TRBV20-1; abundance: few; CDR3nt: TGCAGTGGCAGGGGACAGTCCTACGAGCAGTACTTC; CDR3aa: CSGRGQSYEQYF
d_gene: NA; len: 14; j_gene: TRBJ2-2; v_gene: TRBV25-1; abundance: many; CDR3nt: TGTGCCAGCAGTGAATGGAGGGTCCCCGGGGAGCTGTTTTTT; CDR3aa: CASSEWRVPGELFF
d_gene: NA; len: 15; j_gene: TRBJ2-7; v_gene: TRBV4-3; abundance: NA; CDR3nt: TGCGCCAGCAGCCAAGGACGCGGCAACCCGGTCGAGCACTACTTC; CDR3aa: CASSQGRGNPVEHYF
d_gene: TRBD1; len: 13; j_gene: TRBJ1-1; v_gene: TRBV29-1; abundance: many; CDR3nt: TGCAGCGTTGAGACAGGGGGCCCCACTGAAGCTTTCTTT; CDR3aa: CSVETGGPTEAFF